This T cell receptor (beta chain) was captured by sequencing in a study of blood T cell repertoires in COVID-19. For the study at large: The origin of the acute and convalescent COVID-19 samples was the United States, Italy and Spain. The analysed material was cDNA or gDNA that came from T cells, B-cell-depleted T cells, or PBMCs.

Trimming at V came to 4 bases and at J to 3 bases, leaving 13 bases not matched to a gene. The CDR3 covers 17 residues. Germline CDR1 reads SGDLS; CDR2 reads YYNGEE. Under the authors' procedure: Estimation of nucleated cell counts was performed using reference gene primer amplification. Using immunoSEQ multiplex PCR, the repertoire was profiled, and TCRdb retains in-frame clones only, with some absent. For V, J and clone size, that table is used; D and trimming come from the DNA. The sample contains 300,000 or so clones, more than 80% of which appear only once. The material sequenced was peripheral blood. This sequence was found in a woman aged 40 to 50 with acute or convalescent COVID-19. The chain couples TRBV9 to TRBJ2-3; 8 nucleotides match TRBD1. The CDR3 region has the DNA TGTGCCAGCAGCTGGACTCTTAGGACAGGGCGGACAGATACGCAGTATTTT. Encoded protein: CASSWTLRTGRTDTQYF. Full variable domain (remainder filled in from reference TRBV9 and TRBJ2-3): DSGVTQTPKHLITATGQRVTLRCSPRSGDLSVYWYQQSLDQGLQFLIQYYNGEERAKGNILERFSAQQFPDLHSELNLSSLELGDSALYFCASSWTLRTGRTDTQYFGPGTRLTVL.